This is a list of T cell receptor beta chains from one sample in a study of blood T cell repertoires in COVID-19. Clones were sequenced by immunoSEQ multiplex PCR, and TCRdb holds only the in-frame ones, with some missing. The table records about 120,000 clones, 90% of them present only once. Sample: peripheral blood. These receptors were obtained from a human donor with active COVID-19. The donor label of this sample is uncertain. The CDR3 runs from the conserved cysteine through the conserved F or W. D genes are given only for firm matches. A clone size is listed for some rows: how often the clone was seen (once, few, many), or a class if it is expanded.

>-|TRBJ2-1|TRBV6-6|TRBD1
CASSYSTGGREQFF
TGTGCCAGCAGTTACTCGACAGGGGGCAGAGAGCAGTTCTTC
>-|TRBJ1-6|TRBV6-4|-
CASSADRSLNSPLHF
TGTGCCAGCAGTGCCGACAGGTCATTAAATTCACCCCTCCACTTT
>-|TRBJ1-4|TRBV4-3|TRBD1
CASSQDFDRGRLGEKLFF
TGCGCCAGCAGCCAAGATTTCGACAGGGGGCGCTTGGGCGAAAAACTGTTTTTT
>-|TRBJ1-2|TRBV27|-
CASSSTGYGYTF
TGTGCCAGCAGTTCCACAGGATATGGCTACACCTTC
>-|TRBJ1-1|TRBV29-1|TRBD1
CSVAGQGVNTEAFF
TGCAGCGTTGCGGGACAGGGGGTGAACACTGAAGCTTTCTTT
>-|TRBJ2-7|TRBV5-4|-
CASSPEVASYEQYF
TGTGCCAGCAGCCCCGAAGTAGCCTCCTACGAGCAGTACTTC
>once|TRBJ2-1|TRBV19|TRBD2
CASSVTAGAGYNEQFF
TGTGCCAGTAGTGTAACAGCGGGGGCGGGGTACAATGAGCAGTTCTTC
>-|TRBJ1-2|TRBV27|-
CASSPPRRWRDYGYTF
TGTGCCAGCAGTCCCCCCCGACGCTGGCGGGACTATGGCTACACCTTC
>-|TRBJ1-2|TRBV2|-
CASSGRRNYGYTF
TGTGCCAGCAGTGGGCGCAGGAATTATGGCTACACCTTC
>-|TRBJ2-4|TRBV5-4|TRBD1
CASSRSQGTKNIQYF
TGTGCCAGCAGCAGATCACAGGGGACCAAAAACATTCAGTACTTC
>-|TRBJ2-3|TRBV15|-
CATSRDSNRASDTQYF
TGTGCCACCAGCAGAGATAGTAACAGGGCCAGTGATACGCAGTATTTT
>-|TRBJ1-1|TRBV7-6|-
CASSLAPTGHTEAFF
TGTGCCAGCAGCTTAGCTCCTACAGGTCACACTGAAGCTTTCTTT
>once|TRBJ2-7|TRBV5-4|TRBD2
CASSPGTSGGGYEQYF
TGTGCCAGCAGCCCTGGGACTAGCGGGGGGGGCTACGAGCAGTACTTC
>-|TRBJ2-7|TRBV10-3|-
CATTPNLGTATYEQYF
TGTGCCACGACGCCCAACCTTGGGACTGCTACCTACGAGCAGTACTTC
>-|TRBJ1-5|TRBV5-5|TRBD1
CASSLGATGGSNQPQHF
TGTGCCAGCAGCCTGGGAGCGACAGGGGGCAGCAATCAGCCCCAGCATTTT
>once|TRBJ2-1|TRBV4-3|-
CASSQDLFSSAGQFF
TGCGCCAGCAGCCAAGATCTGTTTTCTAGCGCGGGGCAGTTCTTC
>-|TRBJ1-2|TRBV7-9|-
CASSFGQYVVHGYTF
TGTGCCAGCAGCTTCGGACAGTACGTGGTGCATGGCTACACCTTC
>-|TRBJ1-1|TRBV4-2|-
CASSPSGLENTEAFF
TGTGCCAGCAGCCCCTCGGGACTGGAGAACACTGAAGCTTTCTTT